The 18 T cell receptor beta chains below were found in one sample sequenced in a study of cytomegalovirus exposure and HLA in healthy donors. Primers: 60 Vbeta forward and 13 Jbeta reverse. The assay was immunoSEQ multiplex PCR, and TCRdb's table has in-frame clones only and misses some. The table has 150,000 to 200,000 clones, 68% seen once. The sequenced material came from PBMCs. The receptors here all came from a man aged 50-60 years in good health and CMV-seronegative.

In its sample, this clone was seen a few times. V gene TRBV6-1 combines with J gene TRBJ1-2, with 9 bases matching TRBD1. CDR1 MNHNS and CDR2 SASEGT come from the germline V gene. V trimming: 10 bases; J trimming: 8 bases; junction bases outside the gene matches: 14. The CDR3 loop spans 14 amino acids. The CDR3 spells CATQTRDRVGGYTF. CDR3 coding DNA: TGTGCCACCCAAACAAGGGACAGGGTGGGGGGCTACACCTTC.

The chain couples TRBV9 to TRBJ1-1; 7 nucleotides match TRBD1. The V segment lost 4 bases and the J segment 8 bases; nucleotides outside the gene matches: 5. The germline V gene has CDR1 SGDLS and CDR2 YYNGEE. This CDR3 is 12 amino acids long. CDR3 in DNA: TGTGCCAGCAGCAGCCAGGGGGTAGAAGCTTTCTTT. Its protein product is CASSSQGVEAFF.

The CDR3 loop is CASSADRGSNQPQHF. The CDR3, as DNA: TGTGCCAGTAGTGCGGACAGGGGGAGCAATCAGCCCCAGCATTTT. The rearrangement links TRBV19 to TRBJ1-5; 10 positions agree with TRBD1. The CDR3 has 15 residues. Germline-derived CDR1 and CDR2 are LNHDA and SQIVND (reference sequence). V dropped 5 bases and J dropped 1; count of bases not matched to a gene: 2.

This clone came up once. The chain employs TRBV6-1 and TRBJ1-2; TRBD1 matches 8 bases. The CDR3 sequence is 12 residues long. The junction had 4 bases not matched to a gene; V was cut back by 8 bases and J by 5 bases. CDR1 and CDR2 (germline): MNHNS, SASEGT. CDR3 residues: CASQRTGYGYTF. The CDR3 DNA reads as TGTGCCAGCCAAAGGACAGGGTATGGCTACACCTTC.

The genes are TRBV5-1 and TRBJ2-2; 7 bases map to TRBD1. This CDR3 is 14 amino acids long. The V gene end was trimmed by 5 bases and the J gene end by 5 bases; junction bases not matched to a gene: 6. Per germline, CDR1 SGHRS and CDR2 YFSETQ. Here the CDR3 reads CASSPGQITGELFF. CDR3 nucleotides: TGCGCCAGCAGTCCGGGACAGATTACCGGGGAGCTGTTTTTT.

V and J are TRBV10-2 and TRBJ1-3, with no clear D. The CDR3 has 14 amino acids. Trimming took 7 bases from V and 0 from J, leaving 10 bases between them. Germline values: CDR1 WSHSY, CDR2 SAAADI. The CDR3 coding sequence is TGCGCCAGCAATCCGACTTCCTCTGGAAACACCATATATTTT. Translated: CASNPTSSGNTIYF.

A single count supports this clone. The CDR3 region is CASRGDRTNTGELFF. As DNA, the CDR3 is TGTGCCAGCAGAGGCGACAGGACGAACACCGGGGAGCTGTTTTTT. This chain connects TRBV13 to TRBJ2-2; tentatively, D is TRBD1 (6 bases). V lost 6 bases and J lost 0, with 11 bases in between. The CDR3 is 15 residues long. Looked up from germline, CDR1 is PRHDT and CDR2 is FYEKMQ (reference sequence).

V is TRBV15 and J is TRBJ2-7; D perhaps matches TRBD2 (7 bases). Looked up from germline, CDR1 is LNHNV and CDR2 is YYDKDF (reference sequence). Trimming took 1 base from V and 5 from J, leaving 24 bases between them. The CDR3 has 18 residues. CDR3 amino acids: CATSRVGGWGGAPDEQYF. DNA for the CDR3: TGTGCCACCAGCAGAGTAGGGGGGTGGGGGGGAGCTCCTGACGAGCAGTACTTC.

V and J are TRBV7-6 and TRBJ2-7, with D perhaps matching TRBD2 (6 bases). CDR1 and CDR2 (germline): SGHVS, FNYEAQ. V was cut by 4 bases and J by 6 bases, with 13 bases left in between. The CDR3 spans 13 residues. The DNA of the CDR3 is TGTGCCAGCAGCTGGAGACTAGACAGCGAGCAGTACTTC. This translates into CASSWRLDSEQYF.

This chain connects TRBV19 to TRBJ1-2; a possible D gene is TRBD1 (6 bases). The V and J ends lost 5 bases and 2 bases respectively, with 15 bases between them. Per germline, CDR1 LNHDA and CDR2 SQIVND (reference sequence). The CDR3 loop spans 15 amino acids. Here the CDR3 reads CASSSHSQGNYGYTF. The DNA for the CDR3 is TGTGCCAGTAGTTCACACAGCCAGGGGAACTATGGCTACACCTTC.

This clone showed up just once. The CDR3 is CASSASPGYNEQFF. As DNA, the CDR3 is TGTGCCAGCAGTGCATCCCCGGGTTACAATGAGCAGTTCTTC. This sequence joins TRBV6-5 and TRBJ2-1; no clear D gene. Between the trimmed V and J ends, which lost 5 bases and 4 bases, there was a span of 12 bases. This CDR3 has 14 residues. The germline gives CDR1 MNHEY, CDR2 SVGAGI.

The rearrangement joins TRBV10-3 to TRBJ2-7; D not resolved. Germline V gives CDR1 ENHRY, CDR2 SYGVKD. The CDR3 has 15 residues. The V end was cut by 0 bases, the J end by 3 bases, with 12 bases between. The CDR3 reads CAISESIRSLYEQYF. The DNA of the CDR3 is TGTGCCATCAGTGAGTCCATAAGGAGCCTCTACGAGCAGTACTTC.

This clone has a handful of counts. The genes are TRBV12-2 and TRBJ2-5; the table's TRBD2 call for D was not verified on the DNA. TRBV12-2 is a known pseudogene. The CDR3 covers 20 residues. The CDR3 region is CASRPELQREVAGAFETQYF. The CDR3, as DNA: TGTGCAAGTCGCCCCGAGCTGCAAAGGGAAGTAGCGGGGGCTTTCGAGACCCAGTACTTC.

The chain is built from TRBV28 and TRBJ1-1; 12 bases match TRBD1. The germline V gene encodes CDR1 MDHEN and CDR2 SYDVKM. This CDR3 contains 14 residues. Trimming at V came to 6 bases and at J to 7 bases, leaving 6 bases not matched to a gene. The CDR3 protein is CASRGGQGAGEAFF. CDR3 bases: TGTGCCAGCAGGGGGGGACAGGGGGCGGGTGAAGCTTTCTTT.

DNA of the CDR3: TGTGCCAGCAGCTTAGGGGGGCTCGGGGAGCAGTACTTC. This translates into CASSLGGLGEQYF. The chain couples TRBV7-9 to TRBJ2-7; possible D gene TRBD1, 6 bases. V lost 1 base, J lost 7 bases, and 11 bases lay in between. The CDR3 length is 13 residues. Germline-derived CDR1 and CDR2 are SEHNR and FQNEAQ (reference sequence).

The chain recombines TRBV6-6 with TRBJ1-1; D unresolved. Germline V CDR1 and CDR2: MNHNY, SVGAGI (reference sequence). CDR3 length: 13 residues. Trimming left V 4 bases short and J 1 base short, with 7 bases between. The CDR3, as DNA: TGTGCCAGCAGTTTAGAGGAGAACACTGAAGCTTTCTTT. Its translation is CASSLEENTEAFF.

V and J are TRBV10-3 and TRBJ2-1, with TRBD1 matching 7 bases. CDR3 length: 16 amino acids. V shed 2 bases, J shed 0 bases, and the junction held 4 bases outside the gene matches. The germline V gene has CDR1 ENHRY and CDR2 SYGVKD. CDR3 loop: CAISEKAGGSYNEQFF. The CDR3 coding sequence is TGTGCCATCAGTGAGAAGGCAGGGGGCTCCTACAATGAGCAGTTCTTC.

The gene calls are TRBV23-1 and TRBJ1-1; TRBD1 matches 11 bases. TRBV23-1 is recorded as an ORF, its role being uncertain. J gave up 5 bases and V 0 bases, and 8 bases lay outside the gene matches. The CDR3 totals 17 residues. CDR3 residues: CASSQSGQGVRRTEAFF. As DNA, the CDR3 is TGCGCCAGCAGTCAATCGGGACAGGGGGTTCGTAGGACTGAAGCTTTCTTT.